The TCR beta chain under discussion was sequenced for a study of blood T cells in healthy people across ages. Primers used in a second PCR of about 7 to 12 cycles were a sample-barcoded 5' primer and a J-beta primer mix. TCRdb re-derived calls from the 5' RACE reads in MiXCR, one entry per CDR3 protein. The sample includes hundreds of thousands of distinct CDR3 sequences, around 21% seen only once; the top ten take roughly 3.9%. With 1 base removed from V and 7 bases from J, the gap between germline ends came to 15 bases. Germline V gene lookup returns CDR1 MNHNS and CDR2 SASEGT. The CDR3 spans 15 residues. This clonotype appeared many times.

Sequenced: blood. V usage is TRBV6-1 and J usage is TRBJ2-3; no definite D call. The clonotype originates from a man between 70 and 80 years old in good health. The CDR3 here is CASSEVWQPGNTQYF. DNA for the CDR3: TGTGCCAGCAGTGAAGTATGGCAGCCAGGCAATACGCAGTATTTT.